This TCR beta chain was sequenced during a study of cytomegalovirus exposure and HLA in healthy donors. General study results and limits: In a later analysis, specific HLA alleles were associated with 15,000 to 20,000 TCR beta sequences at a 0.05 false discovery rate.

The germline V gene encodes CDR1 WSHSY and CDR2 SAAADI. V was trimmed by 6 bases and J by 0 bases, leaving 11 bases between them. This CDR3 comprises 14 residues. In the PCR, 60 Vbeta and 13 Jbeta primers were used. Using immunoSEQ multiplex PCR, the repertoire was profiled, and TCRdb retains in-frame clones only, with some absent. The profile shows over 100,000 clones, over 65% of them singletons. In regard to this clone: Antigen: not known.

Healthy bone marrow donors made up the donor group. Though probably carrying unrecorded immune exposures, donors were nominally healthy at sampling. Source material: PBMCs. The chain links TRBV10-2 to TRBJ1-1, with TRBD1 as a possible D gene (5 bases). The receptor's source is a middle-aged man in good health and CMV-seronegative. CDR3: CASRPRDLNTEAFF. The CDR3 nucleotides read TGCGCCAGCAGGCCCAGGGATCTGAACACTGAAGCTTTCTTT.